Each of the 22 T cell receptor beta chains below was sequenced from the same sample in a study of cytomegalovirus exposure and HLA in healthy donors. This PCR relied on a set of 60 Vbeta primers and 13 Jbeta primers. Here immunoSEQ multiplex PCR was the method, and the copy in TCRdb shows in-frame clones only, minus some. The sample yields about 110,000 clones, 65% to 75% seen once. Sequenced: PBMCs. The source of these receptors is a young man in good health and CMV-seropositive.

This chain links TRBV27 with TRBJ1-2, with 7 nucleotides matching TRBD1. This CDR3 spans 15 amino acids. The V gene end was trimmed by 4 bases and the J gene end by 7 bases; junction bases not matched to a gene: 12. Germline CDR1 is MNHEY and CDR2 is SMNVEV (reference sequence). The chain's CDR3 is CASSSLSTGDGGYTF. In DNA, the CDR3 is TGTGCCAGCAGTTCTCTCTCTACAGGGGACGGTGGCTACACCTTC.

The CDR3 coding sequence is TGCGCCAGCAGCCACCCGAGGGACAGGGGGTTCTATGGCTACACCTTC. Translated: CASSHPRDRGFYGYTF. The rearrangement uses TRBV4-1 and TRBJ1-2; 11 bases line up with TRBD1. Germline CDR1 and CDR2: MGHRA and YSYEKL. This CDR3 contains 16 residues. V shed 3 bases and J 4 bases; nucleotides not matched to a gene: 7.

The chain uses TRBV30 and TRBJ2-1, with 16 bases lining up with TRBD2. The junction had 8 bases not matched to a gene; V was cut back by 0 bases and J by 12 bases. This CDR3 has 16 amino acids. The germline CDR1 and CDR2 sequences are GTSNPN and SVGIG (reference sequence). The CDR3 loop is CAWSVLGLAGGQRQFF. CDR3 in DNA: TGTGCCTGGAGTGTATTGGGACTAGCGGGGGGGCAGCGGCAGTTCTTC.

The chain combines TRBV15 with TRBJ1-5; D gene ambiguous. V shed 5 bases and J shed 3 bases, with 8 bases lying between them. Germline loops: CDR1 LNHNV, CDR2 YYDKDF (reference sequence). The CDR3 spans 13 residues. CDR3 sequence reads: CATSLKANQPQHF. The CDR3 nucleotides are TGTGCCACCAGCTTGAAAGCCAATCAGCCCCAGCATTTT. Full variable domain (remainder filled in from reference TRBV15 and TRBJ1-5): DAMVIQNPRYQVTQFGKPVTLSCSQTLNHNVMYWYQQKSSQAPKLLFHYYDKDFNNEADTPDNFQSRRPNTSFCFLDIRSPGLGDTAMYLCATSLKANQPQHFGDGTRLSIL.

This clone was seen only a few times. The rearrangement joins TRBV6-1 to TRBJ1-6; D ambiguous. The CDR3 loop spans 14 amino acids. V was clipped by 4 bases and J by 6 bases, with 10 bases between them. Germline-derived CDR1 and CDR2 are MNHNS and SASEGT. CDR3 amino acids: CASSGRSLNSPLHF. The DNA for the CDR3 is TGTGCCAGCAGTGGCCGGAGCCTTAATTCACCCCTCCACTTT.

CDR3: CASSVIPSEQFF. The DNA of the CDR3 is TGTGCCAGTAGTGTTATTCCGAGTGAGCAGTTCTTC. The chain links TRBV19 to TRBJ2-1; D ambiguous. Looked up from germline, CDR1 is LNHDA and CDR2 is SQIVND (reference sequence). The CDR3 consists of 12 residues. V dropped 5 bases and J dropped 9 bases, with 11 bases sitting between them.

The J gene is TRBJ1-5, the V gene TRBV2; maybe TRBD1 (6 bases). Trimming removed 6 bases from V and 7 bases from J, with 13 bases in between. The CDR3 runs to 13 residues. CDR1 is SNHLY, CDR2 FYNNEI, per germline. The CDR3: CASSPQGGQPQHF. The CDR3 DNA reads as TGTGCCAGCAGCCCACAGGGCGGACAGCCCCAGCATTTT. Variable domain in full (rest from reference TRBV2 and TRBJ1-5): EPEVTQTPSHQVTQMGQEVILRCVPISNHLYFYWYRQILGQKVEFLVSFYNNEISEKSEIFDDQFSVERPDGSNFTLKIRSTKLEDSAMYFCASSPQGGQPQHFGDGTRLSIL.

In its sample, this clone was seen a few times. This chain joins TRBV28 and TRBJ1-2, with D possibly being TRBD1 (5 bases). The germline V and J ends were trimmed by 3 bases and 5 bases, with 7 bases remaining between them. This CDR3 is built from 12 residues. Germline CDR1 reads MDHEN; CDR2 reads SYDVKM. DNA of the CDR3: TGTGCCAGCAGTTTCGGGGGGTATGGCTACACCTTC. Translation gives CASSFGGYGYTF.

This chain uses TRBV7-9 with TRBJ2-2; possibly TRBD2 for D (5 bases). The V gene lost 5 bases and the J gene lost 4 bases, with 20 bases spanning the gap. The germline V gene has CDR1 SEHNR and CDR2 FQNEAQ (reference sequence). The CDR3 totals 17 residues. The CDR3 loop reads CASSPSAGRAGTGELFF. The CDR3 bases are TGTGCCAGCAGCCCTAGTGCCGGACGGGCGGGCACCGGGGAGCTGTTTTTT.

This clone was observed a few times. The genes are TRBV6-6 and TRBJ1-1, with D possibly being TRBD1 (6 bases). The V end lost 6 bases, the J end lost 3 bases, and 11 bases lay between the germline ends. This CDR3 comprises 13 residues. The V gene's germline CDR1 is MNHNY and CDR2 SVGAGI (reference sequence). CDR3 coding DNA: TGTGCCAGCAGGCTCAACAGGGACACTGAAGCTTTCTTT. This translates into CASRLNRDTEAFF.

The chain carries TRBV9 and TRBJ2-5; possible D gene TRBD2, 7 bases. The CDR3 is made up of 15 amino acids. V was clipped by 4 bases and J by 5 bases, with 18 bases between them. The germline V gene has CDR1 SGDLS and CDR2 YYNGEE. The CDR3 sequence is CASSRAPRGGETQYF. For the CDR3, the DNA is TGTGCCAGCAGCCGAGCCCCCAGGGGAGGGGAGACCCAGTACTTC.

This clone has a handful of counts. The V call is TRBV18, the J call TRBJ1-1; 8 bases map to TRBD1. Germline loops: CDR1 KGHSH, CDR2 LQKENI. Unmatched junction bases numbered 7, after V lost 1 base and J lost 6 bases. CDR3 length: 15 residues. CDR3 loop: CASSPRQGLSSEAFF. The CDR3 DNA follows: TGTGCCAGCTCACCACGACAGGGGCTGAGCTCTGAAGCTTTCTTT.

This clone was picked up a small number of times. The gene calls are TRBV28 and TRBJ2-7, with D possibly TRBD1 on 6 matching bases. Germline CDR1 MDHEN, CDR2 SYDVKM. The CDR3 extends over 14 amino acids. V gave up 10 bases and J gave up 0 bases, with 16 bases separating them. For the CDR3, the DNA is TGTGCCACCGAGGACAGCAGGAGCTCCTACGAGCAGTACTTC. Its translation is CATEDSRSSYEQYF.

DNA for the CDR3: TGTGCCAGCAGCATTACGGGGGGCGGGGAGCAGTACTTC. Amino acid sequence: CASSITGGGEQYF. The chain combines TRBV7-3 with TRBJ2-7, with D perhaps matching TRBD2 (7 bases). CDR1 and CDR2 (germline): SGHTA, FQGTGA. With 5 bases removed from V and 7 bases from J, the gap between germline ends came to 15 bases. This CDR3 is built from 13 residues.

This chain connects TRBV19 to TRBJ1-2, with 9 bases lining up with TRBD1. V shed 6 bases, J shed 5 bases, and the junction held 4 bases outside the gene matches. Germline CDR1 LNHDA, CDR2 SQIVND (reference sequence). The CDR3 totals 13 residues. The CDR3 DNA follows: TGTGCCAGTAGGGGACAGGGTTCGTATGGCTACACCTTC. This gives the protein CASRGQGSYGYTF.

The genes are TRBV6-1 and TRBJ2-5, with 9 bases matching TRBD2. The CDR3 is 16 amino acids. Germline assignment: CDR1 MNHNS and CDR2 SASEGT. Losses at the gene ends were 4 bases for V and 7 bases for J; bases not matched to a gene: 13. The CDR3 coding sequence is TGTGCCAGCAGTGCCACCAGGGGCGGGGGGGCCGCGACCCAGTACTTC. This codes for CASSATRGGGAATQYF.

The chain carries TRBV5-4 and TRBJ1-5, with D possibly TRBD1 on 5 matching bases. The CDR3 runs to 12 residues. Per the germline V gene, CDR1 is SGHNT and CDR2 is YYREEE (reference sequence). V dropped 2 bases and J dropped 9 bases, with 9 bases sitting between them. In DNA, the CDR3 is TGTGCCAGCAGCTTATCCGGGGGGCCCCAGCATTTT. This translates into CASSLSGGPQHF. Filled out from reference TRBV5-4 and TRBJ1-5, the complete variable domain reads ETGVTQSPTHLIKTRGQQVTLRCSSQSGHNTVSWYQQALGQGPQFIFQYYREEENGRGNFPPRFSGLQFPNYSSELNVNALELDDSALYLCASSLSGGPQHFGDGTRLSIL.

The genes are TRBV10-2 and TRBJ2-3; possible D gene TRBD1, 6 bases. Germline values: CDR1 WSHSY, CDR2 SAAADI. CDR3 length: 12 amino acids. The V gene lost 8 bases and the J gene lost 2 bases, with 8 bases spanning the gap. The CDR3 region is CASRDTTDTQYF. DNA of the CDR3: TGCGCCAGCCGGGACACCACAGATACGCAGTATTTT.

Here the CDR3 reads CSAAGTNEQYF. The CDR3 coding sequence is TGCAGTGCTGCCGGGACAAACGAGCAGTACTTC. The chain employs TRBV20-1 and TRBJ2-7, with D possibly matching TRBD1 (6 bases). The V and J ends lost 5 bases and 5 bases respectively, with 10 bases between them. Looked up from germline, CDR1 is DFQATT and CDR2 is SNEGSKA (reference sequence). The CDR3 runs 11 residues.

This rearrangement joins TRBV5-1 to TRBJ1-1; D possibly corresponds to TRBD1 (5 bases). V was cut by 5 bases and J by 6 bases, with 17 bases left in between. The CDR3 has 14 residues. The germline gives CDR1 SGHRS, CDR2 YFSETQ. The CDR3 nucleotides read TGCGCCAGCAGTCTTGCGGTCGGGGGATCTGAAGCTTTCTTT. Its protein is CASSLAVGGSEAFF.

The V and J genes are TRBV5-1 and TRBJ2-3; perhaps TRBD2 as D (5 bases). V lost 3 bases, J lost 2 bases, and 7 bases lay in between. Germline CDR1 and CDR2: SGHRS and YFSETQ. The length of the CDR3 is 13 residues. In DNA form, the CDR3 reads TGCGCCAGCAGCTCGGGGTCCACAGATACGCAGTATTTT. It codes for CASSSGSTDTQYF.

The V gene is TRBV5-1, the J gene TRBJ2-3; 11 bases fit TRBD2. V was pared by 3 bases and J by 6 bases, with 3 bases of the junction left unmatched. This CDR3 region has 14 residues. Per the germline V gene, CDR1 is SGHRS and CDR2 is YFSETQ. The CDR3 coding sequence is TGCGCCAGCAGCTCGGGACTAGCGGTTGATACGCAGTATTTT. Residues: CASSSGLAVDTQYF.